This T cell receptor beta chain was sequenced in a study of T cells in Graves' hyperthyroidism and ophthalmopathy. Study-level points and caveats: In the blood, most expanded thyroid clonotypes above 0.001 appeared as well.

This clonotype was detected many times. Its antigen is still unknown. Template material for amplifying TCR beta CDR3 regions consisted of RNA transcripts. HTBI primers drove first-round RT-PCR of the TCR CDR3. TCRdb fed the multiplex PCR reads into MiXCR, producing one record per CDR3 protein. The table lists some 460,000 distinct CDR3 sequences, more than 15% of them singletons. From 10 ml of fresh peripheral blood, PBMCs were isolated. The CDR3 spans 16 residues. V shed 7 bases and J shed 7 bases, with 23 bases lying between them. CDR1 is SGHTA and CDR2 is FQGTGA in the germline V gene. The TCR was taken from a woman younger than 35 with Graves' hyperthyroidism. Source material: blood. The chain uses TRBV7-3 and TRBJ2-1; D gene ambiguous. The CDR3 loop reads CASTFAPGPVLNEQFF. CDR3 DNA: TGTGCCAGCACCTTTGCTCCGGGCCCTGTGTTGAATGAGCAGTTCTTC.